The 31 T cell receptor beta chains below were found in one sample sequenced in a study of cytomegalovirus exposure and HLA in healthy donors (dated 2017 in TCRdb). The receptor library was made with the immunoSEQ multiplex PCR assay. For the multiplex PCR, a mixture combining 60 forward primers for TCR Vbeta segments and 13 reverse primers for TCR Jbeta segments was used. The clones in this table, taken by TCRdb from immuneACCESS, are in-frame only. Not every clone is retained; where verified, under half of the shortfall comes from an unresolved V gene, and the cause of the rest is unknown. This sample is represented by under 250,000 clones; around 80% of them were singletons. 0.71% of the sample comes from the top ten. Sequenced material: PBMCs. Receptor source: a boy younger than 10 in good health and CMV-seronegative.

The gene calls are TRBV14 and TRBJ2-2, with TRBD2 matching over 12 bases. The CDR3 length is 16 residues. With V trimmed by 2 bases and J by 6 bases, 4 bases remained unmatched. Germline V gene data show CDR1 as SGHDN and CDR2 as FVKESK. CDR3 residues: CASSQHLAGGPGELFF. CDR3 nucleotide sequence: TGTGCCAGCAGCCAACACCTAGCGGGGGGGCCCGGGGAGCTGTTTTTT. Together with reference TRBV14 and TRBJ2-2, the CDR3 gives the full variable domain: EAGVTQFPSHSVIEKGQTVTLRCDPISGHDNLYWYRRVMGKEIKFLLHFVKESKQDESGMPNNRFLAERTGGTYSTLKVQPAELEDSGVYFCASSQHLAGGPGELFFGEGSRLTVL.

The V and J genes are TRBV2 and TRBJ1-1; D is possibly TRBD1 (5 bases). The CDR3 loop spans 13 amino acids. CDR1 and CDR2 from the germline V gene are SNHLY and FYNNEI. V lost 3 bases, J lost 4 bases, and 9 bases lay in between. This CDR3 is CASSEEGRTEAFF. The CDR3 region has the DNA TGTGCCAGCAGTGAGGAGGGGCGCACTGAAGCTTTCTTT.

This chain uses TRBV6-1 with TRBJ1-4, with no clear D. The V gene lost 2 bases and the J gene lost 6 bases, with 7 bases spanning the gap. Germline V gives CDR1 MNHNS, CDR2 SASEGT. This CDR3 spans 13 amino acids. CDR3 loop: CASSEQRHEKLFF. The CDR3 nucleotides read TGTGCCAGCAGTGAACAGAGGCATGAAAAACTGTTTTTT.

This sequence joins TRBV19 and TRBJ1-5, with 8 bases that match TRBD1. Germline-derived CDR1 and CDR2 are LNHDA and SQIVND (reference sequence). The CDR3 totals 18 residues. The trim removed 2 bases at V and 0 bases at J, leaving 9 bases unmatched. The CDR3 sequence: CASSITWGQVLSNQPQHF. The CDR3 DNA is TGTGCCAGTAGTATAACATGGGGACAGGTTCTTAGCAATCAGCCCCAGCATTTT.

Note on this clone: An end of the junction does not agree with germline; a read error may underlie this. The chain employs TRBV6-5 and TRBJ1-4; weak D call: TRBD1 (5 bases). This CDR3 region has 12 residues. Germline V gene data show CDR1 as MNHEY and CDR2 as SVGAGI. The CDR3 bases are TGTGCCAGCAGTGAACGGCAGGGTGGGCTCGCCTTT. It yields the protein CASSERQGGLAF.

This clone showed up just once. The rearrangement links TRBV25-1 to TRBJ2-5, with TRBD2 matching over 11 bases. The J call may not be correct, given that the DNA end is closer to TRBJ2-7. CDR1 is MGHDK, CDR2 SYGVNS, per germline. The CDR3 extends over 15 amino acids. The CDR3 nucleotides read TGTGCCAGCAGCGTGGGACTAGCGGATACCTACGAGCAGTACTTC. Protein sequence: CASSVGLADTYEQYF.

This clone was detected once. The V gene is TRBV7-2, the J gene TRBJ2-2; D is undetermined. Per the germline V gene, CDR1 is SGHTA and CDR2 is FQGNSA. V lost 7 bases to trimming and J lost 1 base, with 4 bases between them. The CDR3 consists of 12 residues. The CDR3 nucleotides read TGTGCCAGCACCCAGAACACCGGGGAGCTGTTTTTT. It is translated as CASTQNTGELFF.

This chain connects TRBV18 to TRBJ1-6; TRBD1 might be the D (6 bases). Germline V gene sequence: CDR1 KGHSH, CDR2 LQKENI. Trimming pared 4 bases from V and 4 bases from J, leaving 11 bases between. The CDR3 loop spans 15 amino acids. The CDR3 spells CASSQGVFYNSPLHF. The CDR3 DNA is TGTGCCAGCTCACAGGGGGTCTTTTATAATTCACCCCTCCACTTT.

The gene calls are TRBV2 and TRBJ2-7; D unresolved. Germline V gives CDR1 SNHLY, CDR2 FYNNEI. This CDR3 is 13 amino acids long. V was shortened by 3 bases and J by 0 bases, with 6 bases between the two germline ends. The CDR3 is CASSDYISYEQYF. CDR3 nucleotide sequence: TGTGCCAGCAGTGATTATATCTCCTACGAGCAGTACTTC.

The chain combines TRBV5-4 with TRBJ1-6; 7 bases line up with TRBD1. Trimming removed 3 bases from V and 5 bases from J; junction bases left unmatched: 2. Per the germline V gene, CDR1 is SGHNT and CDR2 is YYREEE (reference sequence). The CDR3 spans 14 residues. Written as DNA, the CDR3 is TGTGCCAGCAGCTCCGGGACAGATAATTCACCCCTCCACTTT. It yields the protein CASSSGTDNSPLHF.

In nucleotides, the CDR3 is TGCGCCAGCAGGTCCGGGACTAGCGTTAACAATGAGCAGTTCTTC. Residues: CASRSGTSVNNEQFF. The gene calls are TRBV5-1 and TRBJ2-1; 10 bases align to TRBD2. Germline values: CDR1 SGHRS, CDR2 YFSETQ. V dropped 5 bases and J dropped 5; count of bases not matched to a gene: 7. The CDR3 consists of 15 residues.

J is TRBJ2-2 and V is TRBV27, with no clear D. CDR3 length: 14 amino acids. Germline V gene sequence: CDR1 MNHEY, CDR2 SMNVEV (reference sequence). The V end lost 0 bases, the J end lost 6 bases, and 8 bases lay between the germline ends. CDR3 bases: TGTGCCAGCAGTTTATCCCGACTTCCCGGGGAGCTGTTTTTT. Its translation is CASSLSRLPGELFF.

The chain joins TRBV5-1 to TRBJ2-5; a weak D match, TRBD2 (7 bases). CDR1 and CDR2 (germline): SGHRS, YFSETQ. Trimming stripped 4 bases from V and 5 bases from J, with 12 bases between. The CDR3 runs 13 residues. CDR3 loop: CASSTQGGETQYF. DNA for the CDR3: TGCGCCAGCAGCACACAGGGAGGGGAGACCCAGTACTTC.

This chain connects TRBV5-6 to TRBJ1-3, with TRBD1 matching over 8 bases. The germline V gene encodes CDR1 SGHDT and CDR2 YYEEEE. V was pared by 2 bases and J by 0 bases, with 7 bases of the junction left unmatched. The CDR3 covers 17 residues. DNA of the CDR3: TGTGCCAGCAGCTTCCCAACGACAGGGGACTCTGGAAACACCATATATTTT. It yields the protein CASSFPTTGDSGNTIYF.

The V and J genes are TRBV14 and TRBJ2-4; D not resolved. The CDR3 has 12 amino acids. CDR1 is SGHDN, CDR2 FVKESK, per germline. V was trimmed by 2 bases and J by 7 bases, leaving 6 bases between them. CDR3 sequence reads: CASSQLGNIQYF. The CDR3 nucleotides read TGTGCCAGCAGCCAACTGGGCAACATTCAGTACTTC.

The chain links TRBV30 to TRBJ2-2, with 13 bases fitting TRBD2. V lost 6 bases, J lost 5 bases, and 3 bases stayed unmatched. There are 14 residues in the CDR3. Looked up from germline, CDR1 is GTSNPN and CDR2 is SVGIG (reference sequence). CDR3 sequence: CACRTSGGTGELFF. The CDR3 DNA follows: TGTGCCTGTCGGACTAGCGGGGGTACCGGGGAGCTGTTTTTT.

J is TRBJ2-3 and V is TRBV5-6; possible D gene TRBD1, 6 bases. The CDR3 covers 16 residues. Trimming took 2 bases from V and 3 from J, leaving 16 bases between them. CDR1 SGHDT and CDR2 YYEEEE come from the germline V gene. DNA for the CDR3: TGTGCCAGCAGCTTAGACAGAACAGGGTATACAGATACGCAGTATTTT. Translating gives CASSLDRTGYTDTQYF.

The V call is TRBV7-9, the J call TRBJ2-7; possibly TRBD1 for D (5 bases). V was clipped by 5 bases and J by 3 bases, with 17 bases between them. Germline V gives CDR1 SEHNR, CDR2 FQNEAQ (reference sequence). This CDR3 has 15 amino acids. The DNA of the CDR3 is TGTGCCAGCAGCCCCCTTGAAGGGGCTTTCTACGAGCAGTACTTC. Translation: CASSPLEGAFYEQYF. Based on the CDR3 plus reference TRBV7-9 and TRBJ2-7, the full variable domain is DTGVSQNPRHKITKRGQNVTFRCDPISEHNRLYWYRQTLGQGPEFLTYFQNEAQLEKSRLLSDRFSAERPKGSFSTLEIQRTEQGDSAMYLCASSPLEGAFYEQYFGPGTRLTVT.

The chain links TRBV7-2 to TRBJ2-3; 9 positions match TRBD1. Losses at the gene ends were 1 base for V and 11 bases for J; bases not matched to a gene: 16. The CDR3 extends over 17 amino acids. Germline CDR1 reads SGHTA; CDR2 reads FQGNSA. CDR3 amino acids: CASSLERQGGRLSGQYF. The CDR3 nucleotides read TGTGCCAGCAGCTTAGAGAGACAGGGGGGGAGACTATCCGGGCAGTATTTT.

The chain carries TRBV11-2 and TRBJ2-2, with D unclear. Germline V gene sequence: CDR1 SGHAT, CDR2 FQNNGV. The CDR3 totals 12 residues. Trimming removed 5 bases from V and 6 bases from J, with 7 bases in between. The CDR3 loop is CASSLGPGELFF. The CDR3 DNA is TGTGCCAGCAGCCTGGGCCCCGGGGAGCTGTTTTTT.

This clone appeared a single time. This rearrangement joins TRBV19 to TRBJ1-5, with D maybe TRBD1 (6 bases). Germline loops: CDR1 LNHDA, CDR2 SQIVND (reference sequence). The CDR3 is 17 amino acids. V lost 5 bases, J lost 6 bases, and 23 bases lay in between. CDR3 sequence (DNA): TGTGCCAGTAGTTCTTCATCTGGGGGGGGGCGGATTCAGCCCCAGCATTTT. Translation: CASSSSSGGGRIQPQHF.

The table lists this clone with a few counts. The J gene is TRBJ1-5, the V gene TRBV6-5; a weak D match, TRBD1 (5 bases). The germline V gene has CDR1 MNHEY and CDR2 SVGAGI. Deletions cut 6 bases from V and 2 bases from J, with 11 bases between. CDR3 length equals 14 residues. CDR3 in DNA: TGTGCCAGCAGCCCAGGAGGGGGCAATCAGCCCCAGCATTTT. Translated: CASSPGGGNQPQHF.

This chain connects TRBV27 to TRBJ2-5, with 10 bases that match TRBD1. Trimming at V came to 1 base and at J to 4 bases, leaving 3 bases not matched to a gene. Germline V gives CDR1 MNHEY, CDR2 SMNVEV (reference sequence). This CDR3 contains 15 residues. This CDR3 is CASSLFRTGGETQYF. DNA for the CDR3: TGTGCCAGCAGTTTATTCAGGACAGGGGGAGAGACCCAGTACTTC.

Of note for this clone: At one boundary the junction diverges from the germline segment, which might be a read error. The chain links TRBV7-9 to TRBJ1-1; a weak D match, TRBD1 (5 bases). Germline loops: CDR1 SEHNR, CDR2 FQNEAQ (reference sequence). This CDR3 spans 12 amino acids. In nucleotides, the CDR3 is TGTTCCAGCAGCTTTATGGGGCGGGGGGCTTTCTTT. This gives the protein CSSSFMGRGAFF.

The genes are TRBV5-4 and TRBJ1-1, with D perhaps matching TRBD1 (6 bases). Trimming shortened V by 4 bases and J by 7 bases, and 17 bases separated the two germline ends. The CDR3 spans 14 residues. Germline V gene lookup returns CDR1 SGHNT and CDR2 YYREEE (reference sequence). As DNA, the CDR3 is TGTGCCAGCAGCCGGGACACCTGGAACGGTGAAGCTTTCTTT. Translated: CASSRDTWNGEAFF.

The V call is TRBV5-6, the J call TRBJ2-7; 11 bases map to TRBD1. Germline V gives CDR1 SGHDT, CDR2 YYEEEE. Trimming cost V 7 bases and J 7 bases; bases outside gene matches: 7. The CDR3 totals 13 residues. CDR3 sequence reads: CASRTGGAYEQYF. In DNA, the CDR3 is TGTGCCAGCCGGACAGGGGGCGCGTATGAGCAGTACTTC.

The V call is TRBV5-6, the J call TRBJ1-3; 8 positions match TRBD1. CDR1 SGHDT and CDR2 YYEEEE come from the germline V gene. V lost 3 bases, J lost 6 bases, and 11 bases stayed unmatched. The CDR3 length is 16 residues. CDR3 DNA sequence: TGTGCCAGCAGCTATCAGGGGGCGGTTTCTTCAAACACCATATATTTT. It yields the protein CASSYQGAVSSNTIYF.

This clone was recorded once. One end of the junction does not line up with germline, which may come from a read error. This chain uses TRBV5-4 with TRBJ1-5; TRBD1 matches 11 bases. CDR3 length equals 16 residues. From germline, CDR1 is SGHNT and CDR2 YYREEE (reference sequence). The chain's CDR3 is CASSDGTGGPYQPRHF. The DNA of the CDR3 is TGTGCCAGCAGCGATGGGACAGGGGGTCCTTATCAGCCCCGGCATTTT.

This chain uses TRBV18 with TRBJ1-5, with 10 bases lining up with TRBD1. The CDR3 spans 17 residues. After removal of 3 bases from V and 5 bases from J, the junction contained 10 bases not matched to a gene. Looked up from germline, CDR1 is KGHSH and CDR2 is LQKENI. As DNA, the CDR3 is TGTGCCAGCTCACCGACAATCCCGGGACAGGGGTATCAGCCCCAGCATTTT. Its protein product is CASSPTIPGQGYQPQHF. Combining the CDR3 with reference TRBV18 and TRBJ1-5 gives the whole variable domain NAGVMQNPRHLVRRRGQEARLRCSPMKGHSHVYWYRQLPEEGLKFMVYLQKENIIDESGMPKERFSAEFPKEGPSILRIQQVVRGDSAAYFCASSPTIPGQGYQPQHFGDGTRLSIL.

The rearrangement uses TRBV6-1 and TRBJ2-7; maybe TRBD2 (6 bases). The V end lost 6 bases, the J end lost 5 bases, and 20 bases lay between the germline ends. Germline V gene lookup returns CDR1 MNHNS and CDR2 SASEGT. The CDR3 has 15 amino acids. CDR3 protein: CASRSGSQEGHEQYF. The CDR3, as DNA: TGTGCCAGCAGATCAGGGTCTCAGGAGGGGCACGAGCAGTACTTC.

This clone is a singleton in its sample. The chain recombines TRBV19 with TRBJ2-7; possible D gene TRBD1, 6 bases. Deletions cut 4 bases from V and 3 bases from J, with 13 bases between. The CDR3 spans 14 residues. The germline V gene encodes CDR1 LNHDA and CDR2 SQIVND (reference sequence). The CDR3 nucleotides read TGTGCCAGTAGTAGTACAGGGATCATCTACGAGCAGTACTTC. Translated: CASSSTGIIYEQYF.